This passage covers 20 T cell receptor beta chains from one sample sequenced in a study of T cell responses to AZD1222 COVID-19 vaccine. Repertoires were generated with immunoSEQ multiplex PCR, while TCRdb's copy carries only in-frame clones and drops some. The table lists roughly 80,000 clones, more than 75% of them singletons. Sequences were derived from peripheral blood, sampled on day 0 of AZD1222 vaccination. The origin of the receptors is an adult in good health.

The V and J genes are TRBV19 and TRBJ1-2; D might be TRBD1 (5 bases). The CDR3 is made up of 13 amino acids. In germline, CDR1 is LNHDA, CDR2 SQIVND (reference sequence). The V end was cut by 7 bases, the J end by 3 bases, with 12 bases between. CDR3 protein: CASMRDGDYGYTF. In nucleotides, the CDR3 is TGTGCCAGTATGAGGGACGGGGACTATGGCTACACCTTC.

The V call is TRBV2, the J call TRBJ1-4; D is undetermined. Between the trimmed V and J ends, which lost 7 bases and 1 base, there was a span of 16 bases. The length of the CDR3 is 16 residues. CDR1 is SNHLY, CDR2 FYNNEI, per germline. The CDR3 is CASKGNYRETNEKLFF. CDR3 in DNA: TGTGCCAGCAAAGGCAACTACCGCGAAACTAATGAAAAACTGTTTTTT.

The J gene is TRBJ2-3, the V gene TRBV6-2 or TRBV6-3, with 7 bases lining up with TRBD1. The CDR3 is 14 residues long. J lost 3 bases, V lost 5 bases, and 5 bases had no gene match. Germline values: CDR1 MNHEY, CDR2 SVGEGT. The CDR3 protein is CASSIQGTTDTQYF. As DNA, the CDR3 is TGTGCCAGCAGTATACAGGGGACAACAGATACGCAGTATTTT.

CDR3 region: CASSLDSRYEQYF. In nucleotides, the CDR3 is TGTGCCAGCAGCTTGGACTCGCGCTACGAGCAGTACTTC. V usage is TRBV5-6 and J usage is TRBJ2-7, with D unclear. V gave up 0 bases and J gave up 3 bases, with 7 bases separating them. The CDR3 extends over 13 amino acids. Germline V CDR1 and CDR2: SGHDT, YYEEEE.

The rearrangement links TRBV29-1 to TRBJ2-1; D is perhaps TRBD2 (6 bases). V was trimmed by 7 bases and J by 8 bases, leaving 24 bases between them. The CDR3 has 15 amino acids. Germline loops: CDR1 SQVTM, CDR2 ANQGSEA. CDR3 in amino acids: CSAEAGTGGLDEQFF. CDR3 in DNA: TGCAGCGCCGAAGCCGGGACCGGGGGTCTGGATGAGCAGTTCTTC.

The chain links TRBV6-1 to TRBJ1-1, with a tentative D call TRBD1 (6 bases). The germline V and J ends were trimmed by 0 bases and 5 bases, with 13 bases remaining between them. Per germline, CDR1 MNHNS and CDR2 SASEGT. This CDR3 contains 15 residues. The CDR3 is CASSEAKGGWTEAFF. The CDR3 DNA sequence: TGTGCCAGCAGTGAAGCGAAAGGGGGATGGACTGAAGCTTTCTTT.

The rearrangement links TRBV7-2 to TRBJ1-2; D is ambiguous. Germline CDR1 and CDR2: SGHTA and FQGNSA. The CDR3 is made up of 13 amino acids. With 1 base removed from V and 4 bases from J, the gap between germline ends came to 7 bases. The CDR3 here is CASSLGASYGYTF. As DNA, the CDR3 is TGTGCCAGCAGCTTAGGGGCCAGCTATGGCTACACCTTC.

The CDR3 is CATTSGSADTQYF. The CDR3 DNA reads TGTGCCACTACAAGCGGGAGTGCAGATACGCAGTATTTT. This chain links TRBV24-1 with TRBJ2-3; 8 positions agree with TRBD2. Germline-derived CDR1 and CDR2 are KGHDR and SFDVKD. The ends lost 10 bases at V and 4 bases at J; junction bases unmatched: 6. This CDR3 comprises 13 residues.

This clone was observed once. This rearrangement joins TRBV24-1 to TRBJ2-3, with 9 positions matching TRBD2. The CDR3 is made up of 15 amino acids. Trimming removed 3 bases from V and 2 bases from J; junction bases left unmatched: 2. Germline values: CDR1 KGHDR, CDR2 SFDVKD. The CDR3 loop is CATSDPGLATDTQYF. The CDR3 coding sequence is TGTGCCACCAGTGATCCGGGACTAGCCACAGATACGCAGTATTTT.

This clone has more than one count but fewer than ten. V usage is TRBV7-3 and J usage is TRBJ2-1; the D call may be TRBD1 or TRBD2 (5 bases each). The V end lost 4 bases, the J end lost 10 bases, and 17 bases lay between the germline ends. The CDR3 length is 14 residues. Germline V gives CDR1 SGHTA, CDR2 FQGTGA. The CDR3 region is CASSSGDNWGEQFF. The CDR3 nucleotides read TGTGCCAGCAGCTCCGGCGATAATTGGGGGGAGCAGTTCTTC.

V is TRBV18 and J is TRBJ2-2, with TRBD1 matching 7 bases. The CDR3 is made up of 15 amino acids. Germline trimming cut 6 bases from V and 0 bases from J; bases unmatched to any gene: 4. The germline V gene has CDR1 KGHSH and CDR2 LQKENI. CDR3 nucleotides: TGTGCCAGCTCGCAGGACAGGCCGAACACCGGGGAGCTGTTTTTT. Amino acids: CASSQDRPNTGELFF.

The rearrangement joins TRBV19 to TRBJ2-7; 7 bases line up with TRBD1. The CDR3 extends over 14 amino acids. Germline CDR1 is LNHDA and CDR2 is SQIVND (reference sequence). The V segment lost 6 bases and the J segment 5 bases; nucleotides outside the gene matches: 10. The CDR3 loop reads CASSPGQVFNEQYF. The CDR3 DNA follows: TGTGCCAGTAGCCCCGGACAGGTATTCAACGAGCAGTACTTC.

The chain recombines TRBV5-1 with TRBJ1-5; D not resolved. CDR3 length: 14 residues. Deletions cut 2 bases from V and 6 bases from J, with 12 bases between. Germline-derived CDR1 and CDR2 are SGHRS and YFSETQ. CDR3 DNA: TGCGCCAGCAGCTTAGGGAGCGAGGGTCAGCCCCAGCATTTT. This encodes CASSLGSEGQPQHF.

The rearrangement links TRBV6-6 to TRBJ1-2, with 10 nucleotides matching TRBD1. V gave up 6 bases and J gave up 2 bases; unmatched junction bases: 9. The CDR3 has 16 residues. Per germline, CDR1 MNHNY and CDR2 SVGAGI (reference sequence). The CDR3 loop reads CASSPGQGRGNYGYTF. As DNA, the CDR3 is TGTGCCAGCAGCCCGGGACAGGGGAGAGGAAACTATGGCTACACCTTC.

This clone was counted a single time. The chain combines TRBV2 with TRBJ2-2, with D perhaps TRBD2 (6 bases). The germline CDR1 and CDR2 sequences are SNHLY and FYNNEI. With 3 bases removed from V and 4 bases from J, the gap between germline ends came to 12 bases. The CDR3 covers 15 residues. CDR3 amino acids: CASSERRGGTGELFF. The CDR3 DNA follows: TGTGCCAGCAGTGAGCGGAGGGGAGGCACCGGGGAGCTGTTTTTT.

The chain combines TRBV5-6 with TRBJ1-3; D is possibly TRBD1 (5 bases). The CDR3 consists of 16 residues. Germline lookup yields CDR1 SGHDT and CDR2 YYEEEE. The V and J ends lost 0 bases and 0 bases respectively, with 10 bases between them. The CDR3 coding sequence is TGTGCCAGCAGCTTGGAGGCAGGGACCTCTGGAAACACCATATATTTT. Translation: CASSLEAGTSGNTIYF. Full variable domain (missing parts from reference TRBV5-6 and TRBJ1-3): DAGVTQSPTHLIKTRGQQVTLRCSPKSGHDTVSWYQQALGQGPQFIFQYYEEEERQRGNFPDRFSGHQFPNYSSELNVNALLLGDSALYLCASSLEAGTSGNTIYFGEGSWLTVV.

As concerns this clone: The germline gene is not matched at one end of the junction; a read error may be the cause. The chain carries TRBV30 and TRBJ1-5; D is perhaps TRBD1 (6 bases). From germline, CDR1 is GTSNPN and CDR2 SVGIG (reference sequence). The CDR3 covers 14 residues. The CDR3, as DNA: TGTGCCTGGAGTGTATCCCAGCGGCAGGGGAGCCCCGTTTTT. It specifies CAWSVSQRQGSPVF.

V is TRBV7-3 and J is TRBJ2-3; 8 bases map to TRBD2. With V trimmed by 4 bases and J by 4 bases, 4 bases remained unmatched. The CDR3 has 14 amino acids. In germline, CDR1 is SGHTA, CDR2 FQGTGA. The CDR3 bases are TGTGCCAGCAGCTCCGCGGGGGGCCCAGATACGCAGTATTTT. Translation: CASSSAGGPDTQYF.

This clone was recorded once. For the CDR3, the DNA is TGTGCCAGTGGGGGTCCCCCGTCACCCCTCCACTTT. The encoded protein is CASGGPPSPLHF. The J gene is TRBJ1-6, the V gene TRBV27; the D gene is possibly TRBD1 (5 bases). Germline-derived CDR1 and CDR2 are MNHEY and SMNVEV (reference sequence). The ends were cut back, 9 bases at V and 10 bases at J, with 13 bases in the middle. The CDR3 is 12 residues long.

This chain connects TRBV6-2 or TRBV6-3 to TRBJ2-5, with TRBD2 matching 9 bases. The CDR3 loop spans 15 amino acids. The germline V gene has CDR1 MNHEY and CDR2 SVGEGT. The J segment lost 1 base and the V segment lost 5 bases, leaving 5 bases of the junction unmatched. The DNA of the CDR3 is TGTGCCAGCAGTCGCATAGCGGGAGCCCAAGAGACCCAGTACTTC. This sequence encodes CASSRIAGAQETQYF.